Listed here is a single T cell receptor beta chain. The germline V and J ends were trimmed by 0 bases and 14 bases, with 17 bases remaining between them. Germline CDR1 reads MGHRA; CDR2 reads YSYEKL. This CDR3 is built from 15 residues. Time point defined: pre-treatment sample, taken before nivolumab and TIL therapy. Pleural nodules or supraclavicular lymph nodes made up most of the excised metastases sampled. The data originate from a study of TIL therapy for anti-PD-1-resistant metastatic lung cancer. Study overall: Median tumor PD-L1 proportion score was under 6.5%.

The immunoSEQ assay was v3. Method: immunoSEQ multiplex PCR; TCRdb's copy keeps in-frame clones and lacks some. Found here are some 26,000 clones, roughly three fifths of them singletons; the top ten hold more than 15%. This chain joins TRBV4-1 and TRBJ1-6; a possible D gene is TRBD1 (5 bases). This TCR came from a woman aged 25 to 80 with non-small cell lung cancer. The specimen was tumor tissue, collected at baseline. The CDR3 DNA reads TGCGCCAGCAGCCAAGAAGGTACGGGGGGAGCTTCCCTCCACTTT. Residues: CASSQEGTGGASLHF.